These 11 T cell receptor beta chains share one sample of origin, sequenced in a study of cytomegalovirus exposure and HLA in healthy donors (dated by TCRdb to the late 2010s). Library construction relied on the immunoSEQ multiplex PCR assay. In TCRdb, the immuneACCESS table is reduced to in-frame sequences with V and J assigned. These tables do not hold every clone; where another copy was compared, an unresolved V gene accounts for under half, and the others remain unexplained. The sample table contains 200,000 or so clones; only one count was recorded for approximately 88% of them. Approximately 7% of the sample is taken by the ten largest. Input material: PBMCs. The origin of the receptors is a man younger than 35 in good health and CMV-seropositive.

The chain is built from TRBV5-1 and TRBJ2-7, with D perhaps matching TRBD2 (7 bases). This CDR3 spans 14 amino acids. Deletions cut 4 bases from V and 5 bases from J, with 16 bases between. CDR1 SGHRS and CDR2 YFSETQ come from the germline V gene. DNA of the CDR3: TGCGCCAGCAGCCCCCGGGGGGCGGTGAACGAGCAGTACTTC. It yields the protein CASSPRGAVNEQYF.

This clone is a singleton in its sample. V and J are TRBV28 and TRBJ2-7; 9 positions agree with TRBD1. The CDR3 is made up of 15 amino acids. V gave up 4 bases and J gave up 3 bases; unmatched junction bases: 7. Germline CDR1 and CDR2: MDHEN and SYDVKM. The CDR3 nucleotides read TGTGCCAGCAGTTCCCCGGGACAGGGAGACTACGAGCAGTACTTC. This translates into CASSSPGQGDYEQYF. Supplemented by reference TRBV28 and TRBJ2-7, the full variable domain reads DVKVTQSSRYLVKRTGEKVFLECVQDMDHENMFWYRQDPGLGLRLIYFSYDVKMKEKGDIPEGYSVSREKKERFSLILESASTNQTSMYLCASSSPGQGDYEQYFGPGTRLTVT.

This clone was picked up many times. The chain has TRBV7-9 and TRBJ1-4; 8 bases are shared with TRBD1. The CDR3 sequence is 17 residues long. The V segment lost 4 bases and the J segment 5 bases; nucleotides outside the gene matches: 12. Germline V lookup: CDR1 SEHNR, CDR2 FQNEAQ (reference sequence). CDR3 residues: CASSSGQGMEGNEKLFF. In DNA form, the CDR3 reads TGTGCCAGCAGCTCAGGACAGGGCATGGAAGGGAATGAAAAACTGTTTTTT.

This clone was recorded only once. The chain joins TRBV19 to TRBJ2-1; 9 bases are shared with TRBD1. V lost 6 bases, J lost 5 bases, and 11 bases stayed unmatched. The germline V gene encodes CDR1 LNHDA and CDR2 SQIVND (reference sequence). The length of the CDR3 is 16 residues. CDR3 region: CASRTRTGVRDNEQFF. DNA of the CDR3: TGTGCCAGTAGGACTCGGACAGGGGTCCGGGACAATGAGCAGTTCTTC.

The chain employs TRBV5-1 and TRBJ2-1, with 7 bases lining up with TRBD2. CDR1 and CDR2 from the germline V gene are SGHRS and YFSETQ. The CDR3 contains 15 residues. Trimming at V came to 0 bases and at J to 0 bases, leaving 0 bases not matched to a gene. The CDR3 nucleotides read TGCGCCAGCAGCTTGGCTAGCGGCTCCTACAATGAGCAGTTCTTC. Its translation is CASSLASGSYNEQFF.

The chain uses TRBV2 and TRBJ1-1; D gene ambiguous. The ends were cut back, 4 bases at V and 3 bases at J, with 21 bases in the middle. This CDR3 contains 17 residues. Germline V lookup: CDR1 SNHLY, CDR2 FYNNEI. The DNA for the CDR3 is TGTGCCAGCAGTGCGGGAGGAAACTCCGATGAGGACACTGAAGCTTTCTTT. Its translation: CASSAGGNSDEDTEAFF.

CDR3 DNA: TGTGCCATCACCCCTAGCGGCTACGAGCAGTACTTC. Its translation: CAITPSGYEQYF. The gene calls are TRBV10-3 and TRBJ2-7; 7 nucleotides match TRBD2. This CDR3 spans 12 amino acids. The V and J ends lost 7 bases and 3 bases, in that order; junction bases with no gene match: 3. Germline-derived CDR1 and CDR2 are ENHRY and SYGVKD.

This rearrangement joins TRBV29-1 to TRBJ2-7, with TRBD2 identical over 11 bases. Germline lookup yields CDR1 SQVTM and CDR2 ANQGSEA. The J segment lost 0 bases and the V segment lost 4 bases, leaving 2 bases of the junction unmatched. This CDR3 has 14 residues. CDR3 bases: TGCAGCGTTGGACTAGCGGGGAGCTCCTACGAGCAGTACTTC. It encodes CSVGLAGSSYEQYF.

V usage is TRBV25-1 and J usage is TRBJ2-5; the D is unclear. The CDR3 runs 12 residues. V dropped 4 bases and J dropped 1 base, with 4 bases sitting between them. CDR1 is MGHDK, CDR2 SYGVNS, per germline. The CDR3 loop is CASSAGQETQYF. Here the CDR3 DNA reads TGTGCCAGCAGTGCAGGCCAAGAGACCCAGTACTTC.

The sample holds one count of this clone. The V gene is TRBV27, the J gene TRBJ2-1; TRBD2 is a possible D gene (6 bases). The CDR3 sequence is 15 residues long. CDR1 is MNHEY and CDR2 is SMNVEV in the germline V gene (reference sequence). Trimming shortened V by 6 bases and J by 8 bases, and 20 bases separated the two germline ends. CDR3 nucleotide sequence: TGTGCCAGCAGAGGTAGGACGGGAGTATTGCATGAGCAGTTCTTC. Amino acid sequence: CASRGRTGVLHEQFF.

The chain carries TRBV30 and TRBJ2-7; TRBD1 is a possible D gene (6 bases). CDR3 length: 15 amino acids. The ends were cut back, 3 bases at V and 2 bases at J, with 17 bases in the middle. CDR1 GTSNPN and CDR2 SVGIG come from the germline V gene (reference sequence). CDR3 amino acids: CAWRDETGPPYEQYF. In DNA, the CDR3 is TGTGCCTGGAGGGACGAGACAGGCCCCCCCTACGAGCAGTACTTC.